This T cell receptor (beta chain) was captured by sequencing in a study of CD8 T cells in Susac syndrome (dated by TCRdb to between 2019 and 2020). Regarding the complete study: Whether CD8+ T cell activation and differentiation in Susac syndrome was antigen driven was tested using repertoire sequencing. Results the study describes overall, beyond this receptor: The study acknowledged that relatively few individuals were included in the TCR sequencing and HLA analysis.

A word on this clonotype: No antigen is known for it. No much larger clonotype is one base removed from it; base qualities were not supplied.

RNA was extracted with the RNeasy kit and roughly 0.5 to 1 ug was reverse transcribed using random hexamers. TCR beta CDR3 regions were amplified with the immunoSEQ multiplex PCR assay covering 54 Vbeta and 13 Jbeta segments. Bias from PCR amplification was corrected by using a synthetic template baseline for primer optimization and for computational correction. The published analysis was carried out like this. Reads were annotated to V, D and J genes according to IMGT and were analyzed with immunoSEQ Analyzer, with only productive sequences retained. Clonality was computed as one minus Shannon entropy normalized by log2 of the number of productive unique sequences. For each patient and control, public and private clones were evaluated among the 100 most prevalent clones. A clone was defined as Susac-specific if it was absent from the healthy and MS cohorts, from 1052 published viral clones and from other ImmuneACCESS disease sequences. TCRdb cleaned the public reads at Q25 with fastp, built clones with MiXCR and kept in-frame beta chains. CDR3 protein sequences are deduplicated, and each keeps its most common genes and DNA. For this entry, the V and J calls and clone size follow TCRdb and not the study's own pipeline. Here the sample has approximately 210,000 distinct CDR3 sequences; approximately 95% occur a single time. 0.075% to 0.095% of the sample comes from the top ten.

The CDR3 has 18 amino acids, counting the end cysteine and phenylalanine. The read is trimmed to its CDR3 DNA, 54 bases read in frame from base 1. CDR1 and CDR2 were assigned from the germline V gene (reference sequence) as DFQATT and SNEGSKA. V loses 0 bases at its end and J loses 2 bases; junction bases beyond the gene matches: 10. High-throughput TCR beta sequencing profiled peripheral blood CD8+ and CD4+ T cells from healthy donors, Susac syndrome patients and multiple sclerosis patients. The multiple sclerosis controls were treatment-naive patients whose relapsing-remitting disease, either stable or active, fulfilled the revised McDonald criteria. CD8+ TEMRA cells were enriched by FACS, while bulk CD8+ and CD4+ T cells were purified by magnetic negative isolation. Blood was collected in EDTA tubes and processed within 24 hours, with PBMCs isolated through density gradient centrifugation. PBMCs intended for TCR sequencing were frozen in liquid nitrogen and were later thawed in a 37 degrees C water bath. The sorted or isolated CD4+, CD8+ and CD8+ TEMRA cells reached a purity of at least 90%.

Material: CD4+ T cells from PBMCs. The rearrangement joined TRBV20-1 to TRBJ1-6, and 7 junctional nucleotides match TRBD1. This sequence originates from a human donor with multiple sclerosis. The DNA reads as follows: TGCAGTGCTAGAGATGGAAGGGGGCAGGGGACCTATAATTCACCCCTCCACTTT. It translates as CSARDGRGQGTYNSPLHF.